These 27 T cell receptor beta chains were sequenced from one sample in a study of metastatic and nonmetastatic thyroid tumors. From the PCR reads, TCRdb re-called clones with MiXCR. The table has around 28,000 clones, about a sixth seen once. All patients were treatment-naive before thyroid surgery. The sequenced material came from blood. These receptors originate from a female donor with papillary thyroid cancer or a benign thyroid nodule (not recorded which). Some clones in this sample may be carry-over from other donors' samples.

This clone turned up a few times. The CDR3 loop reads CASTLLTGAPRGELFF. CDR3 nucleotides: TGTGCCAGCACCCTCCTAACAGGGGCTCCACGTGGGGAGCTGTTTTTT. V is TRBV6-1 and J is TRBJ2-2, with 7 bases that match TRBD1. Trimming cost V 7 bases and J 8 bases; bases outside gene matches: 16. Germline values: CDR1 MNHNS, CDR2 SASEGT. This CDR3 region has 16 residues.

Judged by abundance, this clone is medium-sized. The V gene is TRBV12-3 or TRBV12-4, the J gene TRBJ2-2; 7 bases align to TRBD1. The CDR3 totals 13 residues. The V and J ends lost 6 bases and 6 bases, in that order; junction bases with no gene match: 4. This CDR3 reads CASSQTGAGELFF. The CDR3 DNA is TGTGCCAGCAGCCAAACAGGGGCCGGGGAGCTGTTTTTT.

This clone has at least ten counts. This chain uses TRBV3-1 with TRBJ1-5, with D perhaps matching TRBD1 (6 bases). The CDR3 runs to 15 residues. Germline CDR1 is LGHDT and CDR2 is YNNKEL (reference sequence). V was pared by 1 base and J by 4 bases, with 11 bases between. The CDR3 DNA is TGTGCCAGCAGCCAAGTGCCAGGGGTTAATCAGCCCCAGCATTTT. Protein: CASSQVPGVNQPQHF.

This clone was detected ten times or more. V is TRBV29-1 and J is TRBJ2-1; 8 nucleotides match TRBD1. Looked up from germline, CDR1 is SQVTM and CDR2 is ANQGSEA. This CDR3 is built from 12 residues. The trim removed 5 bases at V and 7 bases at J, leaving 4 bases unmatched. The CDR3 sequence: CSVKWTGNEQFF. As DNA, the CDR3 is TGCAGCGTTAAATGGACAGGGAATGAGCAGTTCTTC.

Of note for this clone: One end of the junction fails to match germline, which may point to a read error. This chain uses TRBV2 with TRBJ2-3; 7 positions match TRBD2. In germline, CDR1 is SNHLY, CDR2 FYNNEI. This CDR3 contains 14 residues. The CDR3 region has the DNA TGTGCCAGCAGGGTTGCGGGGGAAGGAGATACGCAATATTTT. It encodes CASRVAGEGDTQYF.

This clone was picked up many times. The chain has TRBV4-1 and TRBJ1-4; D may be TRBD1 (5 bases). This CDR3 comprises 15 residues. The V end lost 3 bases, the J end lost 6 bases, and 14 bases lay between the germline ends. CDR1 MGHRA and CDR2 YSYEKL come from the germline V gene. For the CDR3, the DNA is TGCGCCAGCAGCCAGGCCCCAGGGTCGGATGAAAAACTGTTTTTT. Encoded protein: CASSQAPGSDEKLFF.

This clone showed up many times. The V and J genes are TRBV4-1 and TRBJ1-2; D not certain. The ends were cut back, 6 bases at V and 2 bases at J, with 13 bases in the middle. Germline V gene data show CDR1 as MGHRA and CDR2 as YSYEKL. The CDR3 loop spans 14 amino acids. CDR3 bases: TGCGCCAGCAGTGCGCAGGCTCAAAACTATGGCTACACCTTC. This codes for CASSAQAQNYGYTF.

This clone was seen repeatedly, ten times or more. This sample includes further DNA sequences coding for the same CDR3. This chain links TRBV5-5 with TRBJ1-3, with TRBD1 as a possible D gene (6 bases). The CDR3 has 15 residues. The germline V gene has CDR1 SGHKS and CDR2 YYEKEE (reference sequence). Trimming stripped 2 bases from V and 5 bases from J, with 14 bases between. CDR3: CASSLGQLIRNTIYF. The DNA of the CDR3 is TGTGCCAGCAGCTTAGGACAGCTAATCCGAAACACCATATATTTT.

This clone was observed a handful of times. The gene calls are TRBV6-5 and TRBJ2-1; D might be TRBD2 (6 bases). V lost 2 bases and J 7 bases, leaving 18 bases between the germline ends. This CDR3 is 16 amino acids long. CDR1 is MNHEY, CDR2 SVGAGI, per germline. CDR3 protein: CASSYKDYPGWNEQFF. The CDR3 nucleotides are TGTGCCAGCAGTTACAAGGACTACCCAGGGTGGAATGAGCAGTTCTTC.

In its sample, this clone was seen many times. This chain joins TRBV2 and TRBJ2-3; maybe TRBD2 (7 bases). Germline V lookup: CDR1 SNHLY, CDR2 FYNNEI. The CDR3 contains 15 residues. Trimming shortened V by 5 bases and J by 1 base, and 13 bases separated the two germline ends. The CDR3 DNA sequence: TGTGCCAGCAGTCTTAGAGGGGGGGGCACAGATACGCAGTATTTT. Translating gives CASSLRGGGTDTQYF.

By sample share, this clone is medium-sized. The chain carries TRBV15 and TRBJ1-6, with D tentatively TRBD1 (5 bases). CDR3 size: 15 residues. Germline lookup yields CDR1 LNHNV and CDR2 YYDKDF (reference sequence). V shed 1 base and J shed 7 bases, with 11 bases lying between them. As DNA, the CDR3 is TGTGCCACCAGCAGAGTAAGGCAGGGAAATTCACCCCTCCACTTT. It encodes CATSRVRQGNSPLHF.

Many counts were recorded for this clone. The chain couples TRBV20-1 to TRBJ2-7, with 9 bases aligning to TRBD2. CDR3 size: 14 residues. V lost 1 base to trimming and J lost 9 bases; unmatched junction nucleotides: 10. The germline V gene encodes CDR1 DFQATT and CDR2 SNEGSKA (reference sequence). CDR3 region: CSARGSLAGIVQYF. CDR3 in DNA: TGCAGTGCTAGAGGGTCGCTAGCGGGAATAGTGCAGTACTTC.

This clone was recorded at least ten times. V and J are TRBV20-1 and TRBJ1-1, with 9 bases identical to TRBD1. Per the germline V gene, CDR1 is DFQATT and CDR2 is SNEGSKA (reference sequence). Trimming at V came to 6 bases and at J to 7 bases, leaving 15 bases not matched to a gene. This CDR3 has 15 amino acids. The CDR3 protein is CSANTPRTGDVEAFF. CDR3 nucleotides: TGCAGTGCGAATACCCCCCGGACAGGGGACGTTGAAGCTTTCTTT.

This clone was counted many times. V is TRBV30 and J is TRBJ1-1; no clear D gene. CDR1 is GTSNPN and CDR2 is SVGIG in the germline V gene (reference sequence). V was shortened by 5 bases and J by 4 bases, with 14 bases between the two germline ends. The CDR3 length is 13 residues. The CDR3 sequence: CAWGGFRGTEAFF. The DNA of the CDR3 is TGTGCCTGGGGCGGGTTTCGGGGCACTGAAGCTTTCTTT.

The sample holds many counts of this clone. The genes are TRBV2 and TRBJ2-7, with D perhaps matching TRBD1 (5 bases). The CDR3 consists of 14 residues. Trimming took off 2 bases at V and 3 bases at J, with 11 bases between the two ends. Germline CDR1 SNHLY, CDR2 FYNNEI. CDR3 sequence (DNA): TGTGCCAGCAGTGAATTTGTGACAGACTACGAGCAGTACTTC. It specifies CASSEFVTDYEQYF.

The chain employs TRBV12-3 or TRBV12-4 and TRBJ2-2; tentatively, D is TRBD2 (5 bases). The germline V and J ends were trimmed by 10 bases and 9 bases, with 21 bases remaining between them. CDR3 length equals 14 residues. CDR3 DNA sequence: TGTGCCAACATCCGAACGGGGATCGGCCGGGAGCTGTTTTTT. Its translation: CANIRTGIGRELFF.

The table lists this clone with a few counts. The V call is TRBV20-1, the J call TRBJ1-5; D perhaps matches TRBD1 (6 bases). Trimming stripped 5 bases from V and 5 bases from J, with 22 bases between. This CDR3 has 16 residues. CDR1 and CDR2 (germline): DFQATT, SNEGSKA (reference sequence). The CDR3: CSAPGTRGGLDQPQHF. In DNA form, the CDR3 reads TGCAGTGCTCCCGGGACAAGGGGCGGCTTAGATCAGCCCCAGCATTTT.

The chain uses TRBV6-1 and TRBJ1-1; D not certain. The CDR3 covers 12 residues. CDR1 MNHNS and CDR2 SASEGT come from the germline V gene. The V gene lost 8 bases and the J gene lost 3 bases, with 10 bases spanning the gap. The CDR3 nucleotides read TGTGCCAGCGCCCCGATGGACACTGAAGCTTTCTTT. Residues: CASAPMDTEAFF.

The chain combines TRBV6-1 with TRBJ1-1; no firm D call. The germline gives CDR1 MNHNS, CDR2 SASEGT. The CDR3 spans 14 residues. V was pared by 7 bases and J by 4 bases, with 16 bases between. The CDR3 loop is CASKGRGVATEAFF. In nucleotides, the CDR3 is TGTGCCAGCAAAGGGCGGGGTGTGGCCACTGAAGCTTTCTTT.

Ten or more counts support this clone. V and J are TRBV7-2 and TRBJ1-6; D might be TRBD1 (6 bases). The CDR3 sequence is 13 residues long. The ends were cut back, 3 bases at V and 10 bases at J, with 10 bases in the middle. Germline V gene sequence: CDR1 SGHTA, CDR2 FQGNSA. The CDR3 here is CASSLTGESPLHF. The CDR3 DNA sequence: TGTGCCAGCAGCTTGACAGGAGAATCACCCCTCCACTTT. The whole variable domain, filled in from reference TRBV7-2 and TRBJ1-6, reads GAGVSQSPSNKVTEKGKDVELRCDPISGHTALYWYRQSLGQGLEFLIYFQGNSAPDKSGLPSDRFSAERTGGSVSTLTIQRTQQEDSAVYLCASSLTGESPLHFGNGTRLTVT.

CDR3 sequence (DNA): TGCGCCAGCAGCCAGGATCCACGGACGGATGAGCAGTTCTTC. Translating it yields CASSQDPRTDEQFF. This chain joins TRBV4-1 and TRBJ2-1; D is undetermined. Germline CDR1 MGHRA, CDR2 YSYEKL. V dropped 3 bases and J dropped 8 bases, with 14 bases sitting between them. CDR3 length: 14 residues.

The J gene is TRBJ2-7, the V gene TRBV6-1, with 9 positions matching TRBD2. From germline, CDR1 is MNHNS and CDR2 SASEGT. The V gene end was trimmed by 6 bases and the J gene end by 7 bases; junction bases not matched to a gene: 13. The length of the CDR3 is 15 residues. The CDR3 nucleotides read TGTGCCAGCAGGACCGATAGCGGGAGCGTAGGTGAGCAGTACTTC. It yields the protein CASRTDSGSVGEQYF.

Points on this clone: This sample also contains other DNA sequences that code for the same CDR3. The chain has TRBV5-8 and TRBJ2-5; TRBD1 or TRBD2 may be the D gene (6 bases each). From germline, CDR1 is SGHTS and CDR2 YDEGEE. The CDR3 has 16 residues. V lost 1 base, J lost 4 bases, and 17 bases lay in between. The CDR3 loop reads CASSLRGESDRETQYF. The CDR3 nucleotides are TGTGCCAGCAGCTTGAGGGGGGAGTCAGATAGAGAGACCCAGTACTTC.

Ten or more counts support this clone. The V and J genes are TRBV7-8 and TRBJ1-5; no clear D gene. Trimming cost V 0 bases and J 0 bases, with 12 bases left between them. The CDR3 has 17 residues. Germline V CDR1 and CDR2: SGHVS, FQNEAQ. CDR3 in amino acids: CASSLAPRGNSNQPQHF. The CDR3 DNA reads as TGTGCCAGCAGCTTAGCCCCCCGTGGGAATAGCAATCAGCCCCAGCATTTT.

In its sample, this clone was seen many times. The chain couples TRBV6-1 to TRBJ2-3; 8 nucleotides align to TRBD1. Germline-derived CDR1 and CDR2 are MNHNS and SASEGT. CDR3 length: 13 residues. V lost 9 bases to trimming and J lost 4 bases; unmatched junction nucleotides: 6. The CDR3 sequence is CASQTGVADTQYF. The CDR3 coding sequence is TGTGCCAGTCAGACAGGGGTCGCAGATACGCAGTATTTT.

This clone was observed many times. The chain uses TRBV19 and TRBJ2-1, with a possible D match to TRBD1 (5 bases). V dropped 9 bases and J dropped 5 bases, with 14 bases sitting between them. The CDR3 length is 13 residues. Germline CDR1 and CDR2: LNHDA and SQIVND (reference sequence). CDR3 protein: CASMGLSNNEQFF. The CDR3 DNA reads TGTGCCAGCATGGGGCTATCGAACAATGAGCAGTTCTTC.

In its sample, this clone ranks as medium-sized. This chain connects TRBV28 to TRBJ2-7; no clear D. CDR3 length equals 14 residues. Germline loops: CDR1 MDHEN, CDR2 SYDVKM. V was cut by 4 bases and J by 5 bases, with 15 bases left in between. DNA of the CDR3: TGTGCCAGCAGTTCCCCTTTTGGTGGGAACGAGCAGTACTTC. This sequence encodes CASSSPFGGNEQYF.